Reported below is one T cell receptor (beta chain). This sample stems from a study of T cells expressing NK-cell markers. Researchers built TCR beta cDNA using 5'RACE template switching with UMIs. TCRdb reprocessed the 5' RACE reads and reports one entry per CDR3 protein, with no DNA. Recorded for this sample: approximately 440,000 distinct CDR3 sequences. What was sequenced was blood T cells: a sorted CD56 or NKG2C T cell subset, CD4+ or CD8+ T cells, or bulk PBMC T cells (not recorded which). This receptor was identified in a woman in her forties or fifties in good health.

The CDR3: CASSLLLAGGNNEQFF. The chain couples TRBV27 to TRBJ2-1; no DNA is available, so the TRBD2 call from TCRdb remains unchecked. This CDR3 is built from 16 residues. Looked up from germline, CDR1 is MNHEY and CDR2 is SMNVEV (reference sequence).